This TCR beta chain was sequenced for a study of PD-L1 blockade in urothelial cancer. Time point of the sample: peripheral blood 6 weeks after treatment start. Clones were sequenced by immunoSEQ multiplex PCR, and TCRdb holds only the in-frame ones, with some missing. Of about 25,000 clones detected, 82% appear once; the ten largest clones hold 1.6%. In germline, CDR1 is DFQATT, CDR2 SNEGSKA (reference sequence). CDR3 length: 11 amino acids. V was cut by 6 bases and J by 4 bases, with 9 bases left in between. The material was PBMCs, obtained around atezolizumab (anti-PD-L1) treatment. This rearrangement joins TRBV20-1 to TRBJ2-5; no reliable D call. The TCR was taken from a man in his 70s with urothelial cancer. CDR3 DNA sequence: TGCAGTGCCCGTACTGCAGAGACCCAGTACTTC. This translates into CSARTAETQYF.